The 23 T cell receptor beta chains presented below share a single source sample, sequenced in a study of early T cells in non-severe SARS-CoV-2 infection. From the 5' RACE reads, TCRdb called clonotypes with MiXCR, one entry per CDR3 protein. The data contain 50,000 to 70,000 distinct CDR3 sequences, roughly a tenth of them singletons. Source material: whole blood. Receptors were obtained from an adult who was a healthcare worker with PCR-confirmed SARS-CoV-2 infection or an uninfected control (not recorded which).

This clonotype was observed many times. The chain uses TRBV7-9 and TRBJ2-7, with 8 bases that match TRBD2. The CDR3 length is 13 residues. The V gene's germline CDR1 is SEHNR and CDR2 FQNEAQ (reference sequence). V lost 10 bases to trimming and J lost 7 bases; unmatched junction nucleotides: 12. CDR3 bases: TGTGCCACCTCACGAGCGGGGGCAGAAGAGCAGTACTTC. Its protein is CATSRAGAEEQYF.

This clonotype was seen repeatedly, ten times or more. The CDR3 reads CASSLHLTYEQYF. CDR3 DNA sequence: TGTGCCAGCAGTTTGCACCTTACCTACGAGCAGTACTTC. The chain uses TRBV12-3 or TRBV12-4 and TRBJ2-7; no reliable D call. V was pared by 3 bases and J by 2 bases, with 8 bases between. The CDR3 is made up of 13 amino acids.

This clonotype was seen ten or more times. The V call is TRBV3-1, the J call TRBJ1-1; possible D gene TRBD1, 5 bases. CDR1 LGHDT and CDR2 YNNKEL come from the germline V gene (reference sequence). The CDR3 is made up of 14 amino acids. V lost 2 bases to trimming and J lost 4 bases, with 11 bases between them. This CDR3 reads CASSQTGRATEAFF. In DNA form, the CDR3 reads TGTGCCAGCAGCCAAACGGGCAGGGCCACTGAAGCTTTCTTT.

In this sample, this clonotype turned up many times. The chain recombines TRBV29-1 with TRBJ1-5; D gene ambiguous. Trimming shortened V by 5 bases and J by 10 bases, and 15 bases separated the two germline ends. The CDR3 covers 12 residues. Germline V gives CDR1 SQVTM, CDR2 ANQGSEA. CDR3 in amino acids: CSVQEKLGPQHF. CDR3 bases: TGCAGCGTTCAGGAGAAGCTGGGACCCCAGCATTTT.

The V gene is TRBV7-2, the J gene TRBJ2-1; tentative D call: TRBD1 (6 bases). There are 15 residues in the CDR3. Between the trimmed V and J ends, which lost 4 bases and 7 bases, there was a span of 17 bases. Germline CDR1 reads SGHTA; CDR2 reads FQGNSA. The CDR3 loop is CASSWGQGVGNEQFF. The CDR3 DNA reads TGTGCCAGCAGCTGGGGGCAGGGAGTCGGGAATGAGCAGTTCTTC. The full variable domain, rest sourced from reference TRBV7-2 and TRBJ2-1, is GAGVSQSPSNKVTEKGKDVELRCDPISGHTALYWYRQSLGQGLEFLIYFQGNSAPDKSGLPSDRFSAERTGGSVSTLTIQRTQQEDSAVYLCASSWGQGVGNEQFFGPGTRLTVL.

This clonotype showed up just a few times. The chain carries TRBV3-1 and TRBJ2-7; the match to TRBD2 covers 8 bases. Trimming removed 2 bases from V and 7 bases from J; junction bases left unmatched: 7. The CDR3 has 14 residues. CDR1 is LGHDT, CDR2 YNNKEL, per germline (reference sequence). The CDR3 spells CASSQRRLAGEQYF. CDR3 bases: TGTGCCAGCAGCCAACGTCGGCTAGCGGGTGAGCAGTACTTC.

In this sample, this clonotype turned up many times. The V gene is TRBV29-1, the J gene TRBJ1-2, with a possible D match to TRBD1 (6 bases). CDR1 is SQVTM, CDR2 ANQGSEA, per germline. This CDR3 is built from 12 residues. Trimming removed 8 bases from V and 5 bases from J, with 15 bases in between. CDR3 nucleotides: TGCAGCTCGGCGGGGGGCCGGTATGGCTACACCTTC. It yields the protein CSSAGGRYGYTF. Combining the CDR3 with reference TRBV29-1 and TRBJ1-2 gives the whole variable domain SAVISQKPSRDICQRGTSLTIQCQVDSQVTMMFWYRQQPGQSLTLIATANQGSEATYESGFVIDKFPISRPNLTFSTLTVSNMSPEDSSIYLCSSAGGRYGYTFGSGTRLTVV.

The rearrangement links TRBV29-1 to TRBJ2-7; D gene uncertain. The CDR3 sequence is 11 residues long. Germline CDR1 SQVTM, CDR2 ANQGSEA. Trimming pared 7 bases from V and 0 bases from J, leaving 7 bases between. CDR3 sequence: CSGATSYEQYF. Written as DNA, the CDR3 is TGCAGCGGAGCGACCTCCTACGAGCAGTACTTC.

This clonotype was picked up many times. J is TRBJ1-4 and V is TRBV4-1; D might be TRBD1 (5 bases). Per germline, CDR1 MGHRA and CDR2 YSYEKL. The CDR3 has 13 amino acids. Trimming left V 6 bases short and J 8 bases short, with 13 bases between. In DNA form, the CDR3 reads TGCGCCAGCAGGCAGGGAATCGGGGAAAAACTGTTTTTT. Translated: CASRQGIGEKLFF.

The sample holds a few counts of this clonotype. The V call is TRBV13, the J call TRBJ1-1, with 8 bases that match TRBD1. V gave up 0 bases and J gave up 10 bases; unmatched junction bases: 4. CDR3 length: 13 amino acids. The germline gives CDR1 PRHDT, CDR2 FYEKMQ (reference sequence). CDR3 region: CASSLGQGAAAFF. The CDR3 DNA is TGTGCCAGCAGCTTAGGGCAGGGGGCGGCAGCTTTCTTT.

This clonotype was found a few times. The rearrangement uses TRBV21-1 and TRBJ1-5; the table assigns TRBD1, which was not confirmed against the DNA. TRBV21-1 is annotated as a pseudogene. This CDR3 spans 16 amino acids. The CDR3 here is CASSGRDRVDKQPQHF. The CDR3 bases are TGTGCCAGCAGCGGGCGGGACAGGGTGGACAAACAGCCCCAGCATTTT.

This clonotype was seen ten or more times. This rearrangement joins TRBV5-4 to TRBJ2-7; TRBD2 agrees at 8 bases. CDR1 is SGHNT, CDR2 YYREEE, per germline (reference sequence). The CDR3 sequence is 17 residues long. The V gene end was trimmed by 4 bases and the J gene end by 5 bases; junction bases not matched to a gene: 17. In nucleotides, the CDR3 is TGTGCCAGCAGCCCGGACGAGCGGGAGCACGGTATAAACGAGCAGTACTTC. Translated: CASSPDEREHGINEQYF.

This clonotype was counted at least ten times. For the CDR3, the DNA is TGCGCCAGCAGCGGGGGTAGCGGGAAAAGGCAGTTCTTC. Its translation: CASSGGSGKRQFF. The chain carries TRBV10-1 and TRBJ2-1, with 8 positions matching TRBD2. J gave up 12 bases and V 6 bases, and 10 bases lay outside the gene matches. The germline CDR1 and CDR2 sequences are WNHNN and SYGVQD (reference sequence). The length of the CDR3 is 13 residues.

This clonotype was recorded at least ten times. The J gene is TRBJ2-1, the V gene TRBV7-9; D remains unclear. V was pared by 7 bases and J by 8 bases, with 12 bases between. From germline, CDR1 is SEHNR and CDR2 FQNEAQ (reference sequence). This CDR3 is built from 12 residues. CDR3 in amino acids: CASNVTRDEQFF. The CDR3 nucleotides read TGTGCCAGCAACGTGACAAGAGATGAGCAGTTCTTC.

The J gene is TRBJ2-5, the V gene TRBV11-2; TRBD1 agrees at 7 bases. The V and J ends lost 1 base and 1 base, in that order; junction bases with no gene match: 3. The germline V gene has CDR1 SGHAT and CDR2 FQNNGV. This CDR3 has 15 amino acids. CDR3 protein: CASSLVGTAQETQYF. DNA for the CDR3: TGTGCCAGCAGCTTAGTAGGGACAGCCCAAGAGACCCAGTACTTC.

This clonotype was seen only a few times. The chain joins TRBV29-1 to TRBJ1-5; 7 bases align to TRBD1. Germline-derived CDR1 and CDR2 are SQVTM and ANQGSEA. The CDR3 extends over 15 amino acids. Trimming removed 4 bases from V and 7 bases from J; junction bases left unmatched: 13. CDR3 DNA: TGCAGCGTTGCGGAGGCAGGGGGTATCGGGCAGCCCCAGCATTTT. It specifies CSVAEAGGIGQPQHF.

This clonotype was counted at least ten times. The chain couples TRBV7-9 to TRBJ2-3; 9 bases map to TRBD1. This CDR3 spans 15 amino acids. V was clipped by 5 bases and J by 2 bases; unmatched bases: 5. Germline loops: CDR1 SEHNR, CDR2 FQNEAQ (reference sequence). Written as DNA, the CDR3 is TGTGCCAGCAGCCGGACAGGGGACCCCACAGATACGCAGTATTTT. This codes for CASSRTGDPTDTQYF.

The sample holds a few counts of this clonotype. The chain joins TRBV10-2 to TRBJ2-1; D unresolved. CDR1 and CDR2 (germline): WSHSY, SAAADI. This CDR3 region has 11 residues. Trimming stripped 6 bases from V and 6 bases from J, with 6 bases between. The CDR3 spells CASSPFNEQFF. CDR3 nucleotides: TGCGCCAGCAGCCCTTTCAATGAGCAGTTCTTC.

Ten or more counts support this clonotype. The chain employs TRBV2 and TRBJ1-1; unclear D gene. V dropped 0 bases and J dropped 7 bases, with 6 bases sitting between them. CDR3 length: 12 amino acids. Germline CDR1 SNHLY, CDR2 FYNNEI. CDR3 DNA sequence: TGTGCCAGCAGTGAAGCAGCAGTTGAAGCTTTCTTT. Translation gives CASSEAAVEAFF.

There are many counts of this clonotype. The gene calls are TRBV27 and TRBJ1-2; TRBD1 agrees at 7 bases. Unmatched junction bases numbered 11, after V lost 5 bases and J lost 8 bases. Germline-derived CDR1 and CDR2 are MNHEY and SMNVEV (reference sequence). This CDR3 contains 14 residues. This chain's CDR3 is CASSPSRQGWGYTF. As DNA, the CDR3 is TGTGCCAGCAGTCCCTCCCGACAGGGCTGGGGCTACACCTTC.

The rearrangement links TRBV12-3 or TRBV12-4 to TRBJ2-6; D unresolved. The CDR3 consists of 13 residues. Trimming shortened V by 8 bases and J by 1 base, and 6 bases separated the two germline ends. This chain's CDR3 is CASELSGANVLTF. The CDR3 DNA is TGTGCCAGCGAACTTTCTGGGGCCAACGTCCTGACTTTC.

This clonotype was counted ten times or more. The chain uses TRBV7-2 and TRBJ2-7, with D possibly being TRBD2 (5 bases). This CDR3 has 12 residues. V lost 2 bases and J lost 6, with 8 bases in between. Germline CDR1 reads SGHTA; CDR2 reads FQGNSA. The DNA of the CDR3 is TGTGCCAGCAGCTTAAAGGGAGCCGAGCAGTACTTC. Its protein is CASSLKGAEQYF.

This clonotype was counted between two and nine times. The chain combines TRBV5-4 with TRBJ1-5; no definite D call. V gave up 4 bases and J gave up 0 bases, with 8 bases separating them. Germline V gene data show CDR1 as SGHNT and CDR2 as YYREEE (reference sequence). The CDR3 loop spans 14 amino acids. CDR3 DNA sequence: TGTGCCAGCAGCCAGACCGGTAGCAATCAGCCCCAGCATTTT. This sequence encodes CASSQTGSNQPQHF. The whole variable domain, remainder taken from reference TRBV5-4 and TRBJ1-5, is ETGVTQSPTHLIKTRGQQVTLRCSSQSGHNTVSWYQQALGQGPQFIFQYYREEENGRGNFPPRFSGLQFPNYSSELNVNALELDDSALYLCASSQTGSNQPQHFGDGTRLSIL.